This T cell receptor (beta chain) came from a study of blood T cell repertoires in COVID-19. At the level of the study: Acute and convalescent COVID-19 samples came from the United States, Italy and Spain.

This clone was picked up a small number of times. Germline lookup yields CDR1 KGHDR and CDR2 SFDVKD. The length of the CDR3 is 11 residues. V shed 5 bases and J shed 8 bases, with 7 bases lying between them. As originally analysed: Estimation of nucleated cell counts was performed using reference gene primer amplification. This table comes from immunoSEQ multiplex PCR, and its TCRdb copy is limited to in-frame clones, with some not included. The V and J calls and clone size come from that table; D and trimming were worked out from the DNA. The table lists roughly 120,000 clones, 88% of them singletons.

This clonotype was sampled from a woman aged 45 to 65 with acute or convalescent COVID-19. Material: peripheral blood. The chain carries TRBV24-1 and TRBJ2-3; D might be TRBD2 (5 bases). The CDR3 DNA follows: TGTGCCACCAGTGGAGGGAGTACGCAGTATTTT. Translated, it gives CATSGGSTQYF.